This T cell receptor (beta chain) emerged from a study of cytomegalovirus exposure and HLA in healthy donors. Study conclusions and caveats: Researchers reportedly found TCR beta sequences accurately predicted most subjects' HLA-A and HLA-B alleles.

Germline CDR1 reads SGHNT; CDR2 reads YENEEA. The length of the CDR3 is 12 residues. V trimming: 5 bases; J trimming: 9 bases; junction bases outside the gene matches: 4. Both 60 Vbeta primers and 13 Jbeta primers went into the PCR. Sequencing was performed with immunoSEQ multiplex PCR; in TCRdb, only in-frame clones are kept and a portion is missing. The sample yields approximately 110,000 clones, about 12% seen once. Note on this clone: Its antigen is unidentified.

The sample taken for sequencing was PBMCs. J is TRBJ2-1 and V is TRBV11-3; TRBD1 aligns across 7 bases. The sequence was collected from a middle-aged man in good health and CMV-seropositive. This chain's CDR3 is CASSQTGVEQFF. The CDR3 DNA is TGTGCCAGCAGCCAAACAGGGGTTGAGCAGTTCTTC.